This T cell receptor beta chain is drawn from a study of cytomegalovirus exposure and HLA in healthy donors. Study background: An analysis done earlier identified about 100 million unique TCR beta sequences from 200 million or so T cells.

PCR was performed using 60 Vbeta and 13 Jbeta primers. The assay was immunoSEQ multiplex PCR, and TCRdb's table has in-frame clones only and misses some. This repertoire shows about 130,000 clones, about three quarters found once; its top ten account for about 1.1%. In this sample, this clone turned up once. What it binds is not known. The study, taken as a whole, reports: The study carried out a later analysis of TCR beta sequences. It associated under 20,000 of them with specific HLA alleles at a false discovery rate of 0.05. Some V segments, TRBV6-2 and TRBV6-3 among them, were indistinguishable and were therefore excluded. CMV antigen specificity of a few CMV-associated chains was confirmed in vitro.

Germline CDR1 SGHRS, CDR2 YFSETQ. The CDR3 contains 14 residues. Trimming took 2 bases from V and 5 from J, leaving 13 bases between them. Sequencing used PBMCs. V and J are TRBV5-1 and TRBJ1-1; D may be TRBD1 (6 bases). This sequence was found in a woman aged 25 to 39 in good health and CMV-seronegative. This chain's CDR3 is CASSFAGGRTEAFF. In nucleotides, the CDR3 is TGCGCCAGCAGCTTCGCGGGGGGCAGGACTGAAGCTTTCTTT.